Listed below are T cell receptor beta chains from one sample, sequenced in a study of T cell changes during pregnancy in multiple sclerosis. Repertoires were generated with immunoSEQ multiplex PCR, while TCRdb's copy carries only in-frame clones and drops some. Among approximately 69,000 clones listed, roughly 90% were seen once. The sequencing used CD4+ T cells from peripheral blood mononuclear cells, collected in the third trimester of pregnancy. Receptors were obtained from a female donor in good health, enrolled as a control in a pregnancy study. Each CDR3 is given with its conserved first and last residue. The order of the fields is J gene, CDR3 length, D gene, V gene, clone size, CDR3 DNA, CDR3 protein. A D gene is named only where the DNA matches it firmly. Where a row states a size, it is once, few, many or the class of an expanded clone; other rows omit it.

j_gene: TRBJ1-5; len: 16; d_gene: TRBD1; v_gene: TRBV6-1; abundance: .; CDR3nt: TGTGCCAGCAGTGCGGAAGGGGGCAATAGCAATCAGCCCCAGCATTTT; CDR3aa: CASSAEGGNSNQPQHF
j_gene: TRBJ2-4; len: 15; d_gene: .; v_gene: TRBV5-1; abundance: .; CDR3nt: TGCGCCAGCAGCTTGGAGTCAGCGAGAAAAAACATTCAGTACTTC; CDR3aa: CASSLESARKNIQYF
j_gene: TRBJ1-6; len: 14; d_gene: .; v_gene: TRBV9; abundance: .; CDR3nt: TGTGCCAGCAGCGGAGGCCAGGGCCTGGGGCCCCTCCACTTT; CDR3aa: CASSGGQGLGPLHF
j_gene: TRBJ1-2; len: 13; d_gene: TRBD1; v_gene: TRBV11-2; abundance: .; CDR3nt: TGTGCCAGCAGCCTAACAGGGGAAGGTGGCTACACCTTC; CDR3aa: CASSLTGEGGYTF
j_gene: TRBJ2-7; len: 13; d_gene: .; v_gene: TRBV30; abundance: .; CDR3nt: TGTGCCTGGAGGGGGGGACAGAACTACGAGCAGTACTTC; CDR3aa: CAWRGGQNYEQYF
j_gene: TRBJ2-4; len: 15; d_gene: .; v_gene: TRBV6-1; abundance: .; CDR3nt: TGTGCCAGCAGTGGGCCCGGGACAAGGAGTTCCATTCAGTACTTC; CDR3aa: CASSGPGTRSSIQYF
j_gene: TRBJ1-1; len: 13; d_gene: .; v_gene: TRBV5-1; abundance: once; CDR3nt: TGCGCCAGCAGCGTGACAGTAAACACTGAAGCTTTCTTT; CDR3aa: CASSVTVNTEAFF
j_gene: TRBJ1-6; len: 17; d_gene: TRBD1; v_gene: TRBV4-2; abundance: .; CDR3nt: TGTGCCAGCAGCCAGGAGGACAGGGGGCGCGGTAATTCACCCCTCCACTTT; CDR3aa: CASSQEDRGRGNSPLHF
j_gene: TRBJ2-7; len: 16; d_gene: TRBD1; v_gene: TRBV11-2; abundance: .; CDR3nt: TGTGCCAGCAGCTTAGCCGGAGGACAGGGTTCCCACGAGCAGTACTTC; CDR3aa: CASSLAGGQGSHEQYF
j_gene: TRBJ1-2; len: 15; d_gene: .; v_gene: TRBV4-1; abundance: .; CDR3nt: TGCGCCAGCAGCCACGTGGGCAGGAGGGGCAATGGCTACACCTTC; CDR3aa: CASSHVGRRGNGYTF
j_gene: TRBJ1-6; len: 13; d_gene: .; v_gene: TRBV9; abundance: .; CDR3nt: TGTGCCAGCAGCTCAAAGGAGCAATCACCCCTCCACTTT; CDR3aa: CASSSKEQSPLHF
j_gene: TRBJ2-5; len: 15; d_gene: TRBD1; v_gene: TRBV6-1; abundance: .; CDR3nt: TGTGCCAGCAGTGAAGCGTTCCGGGACAGCCAGACCCAGTACTTC; CDR3aa: CASSEAFRDSQTQYF
j_gene: TRBJ1-2; len: 13; d_gene: TRBD1; v_gene: TRBV25-1; abundance: .; CDR3nt: TGTGCCAGCAGAGGACAGGGGGGAGTTGGCTACACCTTC; CDR3aa: CASRGQGGVGYTF
j_gene: TRBJ1-1; len: 15; d_gene: .; v_gene: TRBV9; abundance: .; CDR3nt: TGTGCCAGCAGCAGTTCGGGGGGGTGGGGAACTGAAGCTTTCTTT; CDR3aa: CASSSSGGWGTEAFF
j_gene: TRBJ1-2; len: 11; d_gene: TRBD1; v_gene: TRBV30; abundance: .; CDR3nt: TGTGCCTCCGGGACAGGGGGAGGCTACACCTTC; CDR3aa: CASGTGGGYTF
j_gene: TRBJ1-2; len: 16; d_gene: .; v_gene: TRBV19; abundance: .; CDR3nt: TGTGCCAGTATTCGTCACGCGGCCTACGACTACTATGGCTACACCTTC; CDR3aa: CASIRHAAYDYYGYTF
j_gene: TRBJ1-1; len: 14; d_gene: .; v_gene: TRBV5-1; abundance: .; CDR3nt: TGCGCCAGCAGCTTAGGGCCGGGAGATACTGAAGCTTTCTTT; CDR3aa: CASSLGPGDTEAFF
j_gene: TRBJ2-7; len: 14; d_gene: .; v_gene: TRBV18; abundance: .; CDR3nt: TGTGCCAGCTCACGTGGGGGGACGTCCTACGAGCAGTACTTC; CDR3aa: CASSRGGTSYEQYF
j_gene: TRBJ2-5; len: 13; d_gene: .; v_gene: TRBV6-6; abundance: .; CDR3nt: TGTGCCAGCAGTCCGCAGGGGTGGGAGACCCAGTACTTC; CDR3aa: CASSPQGWETQYF
j_gene: TRBJ1-2; len: 13; d_gene: .; v_gene: TRBV6-5; abundance: .; CDR3nt: TGTGCCAGCAGTCCCCGGGGGGGGTCCGGCTACACCTTC; CDR3aa: CASSPRGGSGYTF
j_gene: TRBJ2-6; len: 15; d_gene: .; v_gene: TRBV5-8; abundance: once; CDR3nt: TGTGCCAGCACCAGTCGGGGATCTGGGGCCAACGTCCTGACTTTC; CDR3aa: CASTSRGSGANVLTF
j_gene: TRBJ1-1; len: 16; d_gene: .; v_gene: TRBV4-3; abundance: .; CDR3nt: TGCGCCAGCAGCCAAGATACGGGCACTAGAACGGCTGAAGCTTTCTTT; CDR3aa: CASSQDTGTRTAEAFF